The 14 T cell receptor beta chains below were found in one sample sequenced in a study of brain T cells in children with intractable seizures. Generated by immunoSEQ multiplex PCR, the TCRdb table keeps only in-frame clones and is missing some. This table holds 340,000 or so clones, 93% found once. The time point was: blood from clinic visit 5 months post-surgery; TSC patient then seizure free. Sequenced here: peripheral blood, sampled roughly 5 months after surgery. The receptors derive from a boy younger than two with tuberous sclerosis and intractable seizures.

The V and J genes are TRBV6-2 or TRBV6-3 and TRBJ1-6; D perhaps matches TRBD1 (6 bases). The germline CDR1 and CDR2 sequences are MNHEY and SVGEGT. Trimming shortened V by 2 bases and J by 7 bases, and 15 bases separated the two germline ends. The CDR3 extends over 16 amino acids. The CDR3 is CASSYMGARSNSPLHF. In DNA, the CDR3 is TGTGCCAGCAGTTACATGGGGGCGCGTAGCAATTCACCCCTCCACTTT.

This sequence joins TRBV2 and TRBJ1-1, with no clear D. The CDR3 length is 12 residues. Per germline, CDR1 SNHLY and CDR2 FYNNEI. The V and J ends lost 4 bases and 1 base respectively, with 4 bases between them. The CDR3 reads CASSGQNTEAFF. CDR3 sequence (DNA): TGTGCCAGCAGTGGGCAGAACACTGAAGCTTTCTTT.

The rearrangement uses TRBV27 and TRBJ2-7; TRBD2 matches 7 bases. The V gene's germline CDR1 is MNHEY and CDR2 SMNVEV (reference sequence). Unmatched junction bases numbered 10, after V lost 1 base and J lost 4 bases. CDR3 size: 16 residues. CDR3 residues: CASSLYWSGVVYEQYF. The CDR3 DNA follows: TGTGCCAGCAGTTTATATTGGAGCGGGGTGGTTTACGAGCAGTACTTC.

This sequence joins TRBV7-2 and TRBJ2-1; D call uncertain. This CDR3 contains 15 residues. Trimming pared 0 bases from V and 4 bases from J, leaving 10 bases between. Germline V gene lookup returns CDR1 SGHTA and CDR2 FQGNSA. DNA for the CDR3: TGTGCCAGCAGCTTAGCGGCACAGAAATACAATGAGCAGTTCTTC. Residues: CASSLAAQKYNEQFF. The variable domain in full, with the rest retrieved from reference TRBV7-2 and TRBJ2-1, is GAGVSQSPSNKVTEKGKDVELRCDPISGHTALYWYRQSLGQGLEFLIYFQGNSAPDKSGLPSDRFSAERTGGSVSTLTIQRTQQEDSAVYLCASSLAAQKYNEQFFGPGTRLTVL.

The chain is built from TRBV13 and TRBJ1-2; unclear D gene. The V gene's germline CDR1 is PRHDT and CDR2 FYEKMQ (reference sequence). CDR3 size: 14 residues. V lost 5 bases, J lost 4 bases, and 14 bases lay in between. This CDR3 reads CASSPMSAGYGYTF. CDR3 in DNA: TGTGCCAGCAGCCCGATGTCCGCTGGCTATGGCTACACCTTC.

This sequence joins TRBV23-1 and TRBJ2-7; D uncertain. TRBV23-1 is labeled an ORF, and its function is uncertain. V lost 11 bases and J 3 bases, leaving 8 bases between the germline ends. This CDR3 is 10 amino acids long. In DNA form, the CDR3 reads TGCGCCTCTATTCACTACGAGCAGTACTTC. It yields the protein CASIHYEQYF.

The sample holds one count of this clone. The chain employs TRBV11-3 and TRBJ2-5; the match to TRBD2 covers 7 bases. The CDR3 consists of 15 residues. V was pared by 1 base and J by 5 bases, with 7 bases of the junction left unmatched. Germline assignment: CDR1 SGHNT and CDR2 YENEEA. CDR3: CASSLVWGSGETQYF. The CDR3 DNA follows: TGTGCCAGCAGCTTAGTCTGGGGTAGCGGGGAGACCCAGTACTTC.

The J gene is TRBJ2-7, the V gene TRBV25-1; D possibly corresponds to TRBD2 (8 bases). Trimming removed 4 bases at V and 6 bases at J, with 19 bases between. CDR3 size: 15 residues. The germline V gene has CDR1 MGHDK and CDR2 SYGVNS. CDR3: CASSAGGGAVGEQYF. The DNA of the CDR3 is TGTGCCAGCAGTGCGGGAGGGGGCGCGGTCGGCGAGCAGTACTTC.

The chain couples TRBV6-1 to TRBJ1-2; D is unresolved. V dropped 1 base and J dropped 4 bases, with 13 bases sitting between them. The CDR3 has 15 residues. Germline CDR1 MNHNS, CDR2 SASEGT. For the CDR3, the DNA is TGTGCCAGCAGTGAAGTTTCCGTGGCAGCCTATGGCTACACCTTC. Protein: CASSEVSVAAYGYTF.

The chain joins TRBV5-5 to TRBJ1-1; D unclear. Trimming removed 4 bases from V and 4 bases from J, with 20 bases in between. The germline gives CDR1 SGHKS, CDR2 YYEKEE (reference sequence). This CDR3 has 16 residues. Here the CDR3 reads CASSLNLLSRGTEAFF. The CDR3 DNA reads as TGTGCCAGCAGCCTGAATCTATTAAGTCGGGGCACTGAAGCTTTCTTT.

CDR3 protein: CASSAYYGYTF. The CDR3 nucleotides are TGTGCCAGTTCAGCCTACTATGGCTACACCTTC. V is TRBV19 and J is TRBJ1-2; D remains ambiguous. V was clipped by 8 bases and J by 3 bases, with 7 bases between them. This CDR3 is built from 11 residues. Germline assignment: CDR1 LNHDA and CDR2 SQIVND (reference sequence).

The chain recombines TRBV24-1 with TRBJ2-2; maybe TRBD1 (7 bases). Trimming left V 9 bases short and J 4 bases short, with 8 bases between. Germline-derived CDR1 and CDR2 are KGHDR and SFDVKD. CDR3 length: 12 amino acids. CDR3 region: CATQGGTGELFF. The CDR3 DNA is TGTGCCACCCAGGGGGGCACCGGGGAGCTGTTTTTT.

This chain links TRBV14 with TRBJ1-1; a weak D match, TRBD1 (5 bases). The germline V gene encodes CDR1 SGHDN and CDR2 FVKESK. CDR3 size: 20 residues. V was clipped by 1 base and J by 0 bases, with 24 bases between them. CDR3 in amino acids: CASSQVGHLGGPVVNTEAFF. CDR3 coding DNA: TGTGCCAGCAGCCAAGTAGGGCATTTGGGGGGACCGGTGGTGAACACTGAAGCTTTCTTT.

This chain joins TRBV5-6 and TRBJ2-2, with D perhaps TRBD1 (6 bases). The CDR3 is 16 amino acids. Trimming took 4 bases from V and 0 from J, leaving 13 bases between them. Germline CDR1 and CDR2: SGHDT and YYEEEE. Written as DNA, the CDR3 is TGTGCCAGCAGCCTGGCCGGGACAACGAACACCGGGGAGCTGTTTTTT. Its translation: CASSLAGTTNTGELFF.